The 4 T cell receptor beta chains in this list originate from one sample, sequenced in a study of brain T cells in children with intractable seizures. Using immunoSEQ multiplex PCR, the repertoire was profiled, and TCRdb retains in-frame clones only, with some absent. The sample shows a few hundred thousand clones, 93% of them seen only once. Time point of the sample: blood from clinic visit 5 months post-surgery; TSC patient then seizure free. The specimen was peripheral blood, collected roughly 5 months after surgery. These receptors were collected from a boy less than two years old with tuberous sclerosis and intractable seizures.

J is TRBJ1-2 and V is TRBV2; D unresolved. This CDR3 comprises 13 residues. The germline V gene has CDR1 SNHLY and CDR2 FYNNEI. Trimming stripped 1 base from V and 0 bases from J, with 3 bases between. CDR3 in DNA: TGTGCCAGCAGTGAAGGGACTAACTATGGCTACACCTTC. Encoded protein: CASSEGTNYGYTF.

The rearrangement uses TRBV12-3 or TRBV12-4 and TRBJ1-5; D unresolved. The V gene lost 8 bases and the J gene lost 5 bases, with 13 bases spanning the gap. The CDR3 covers 13 residues. The CDR3 region has the DNA TGTGCCAGCTCATCAAATGCGGATCAGCCCCAGCATTTT. Residues: CASSSNADQPQHF.

The CDR3 reads CASSPARTGVNEQYF. The CDR3 DNA reads TGTGCCAGCAGCCCCGCTCGAACAGGGGTCAACGAGCAGTACTTC. The chain joins TRBV5-5 to TRBJ2-7; 7 bases map to TRBD1. Germline assignment: CDR1 SGHKS and CDR2 YYEKEE (reference sequence). The CDR3 runs to 15 residues. V dropped 4 bases and J dropped 5; count of bases not matched to a gene: 12.

In this sample, this clone turned up once. J is TRBJ2-7 and V is TRBV2; D unresolved. The CDR3 has 14 residues. The V end was cut by 3 bases, the J end by 7 bases, with 16 bases between. From germline, CDR1 is SNHLY and CDR2 FYNNEI. In nucleotides, the CDR3 is TGTGCCAGCAGTGAGAGGACGAACCTGGGGGAGCAGTACTTC. Translated, it gives CASSERTNLGEQYF.